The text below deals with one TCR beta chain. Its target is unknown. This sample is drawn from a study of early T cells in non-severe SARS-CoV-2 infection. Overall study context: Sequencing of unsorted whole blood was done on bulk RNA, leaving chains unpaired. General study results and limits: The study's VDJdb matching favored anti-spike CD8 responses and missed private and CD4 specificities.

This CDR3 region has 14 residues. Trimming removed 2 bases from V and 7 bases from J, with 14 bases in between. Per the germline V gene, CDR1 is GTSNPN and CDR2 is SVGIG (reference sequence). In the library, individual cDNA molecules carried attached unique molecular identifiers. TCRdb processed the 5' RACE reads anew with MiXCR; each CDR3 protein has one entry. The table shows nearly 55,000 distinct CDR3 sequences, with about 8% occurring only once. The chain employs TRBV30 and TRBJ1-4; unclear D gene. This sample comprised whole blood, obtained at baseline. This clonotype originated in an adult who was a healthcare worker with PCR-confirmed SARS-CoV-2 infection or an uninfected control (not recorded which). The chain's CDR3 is CAWSPDTLFEKLFF. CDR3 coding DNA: TGTGCCTGGAGTCCCGACACCTTATTTGAAAAACTGTTTTTT.